This TCR beta chain was recovered during a study of control samples from healthy donors and cancer patients. Germline lookup yields CDR1 LGHDT and CDR2 YNNKEL (reference sequence). CDR3 size: 14 residues. Trimming left V 1 base short and J 4 bases short, with 11 bases between. The data were produced by immunoSEQ multiplex PCR, yet TCRdb's version contains in-frame clones alone and is incomplete. Of about 41,000 clones listed, about 95% are singletons. The chain carries TRBV3-1 (or the pseudogene TRBV3-2) and TRBJ2-7; D remains ambiguous. The TCR originated in a man in his sixties in good health. The sequencing input was blood. The CDR3, as DNA: TGTGCCAGCAGCCAAGGTCGAGCGTTTTACGAGCAGTACTTC. Its protein product is CASSQGRAFYEQYF.